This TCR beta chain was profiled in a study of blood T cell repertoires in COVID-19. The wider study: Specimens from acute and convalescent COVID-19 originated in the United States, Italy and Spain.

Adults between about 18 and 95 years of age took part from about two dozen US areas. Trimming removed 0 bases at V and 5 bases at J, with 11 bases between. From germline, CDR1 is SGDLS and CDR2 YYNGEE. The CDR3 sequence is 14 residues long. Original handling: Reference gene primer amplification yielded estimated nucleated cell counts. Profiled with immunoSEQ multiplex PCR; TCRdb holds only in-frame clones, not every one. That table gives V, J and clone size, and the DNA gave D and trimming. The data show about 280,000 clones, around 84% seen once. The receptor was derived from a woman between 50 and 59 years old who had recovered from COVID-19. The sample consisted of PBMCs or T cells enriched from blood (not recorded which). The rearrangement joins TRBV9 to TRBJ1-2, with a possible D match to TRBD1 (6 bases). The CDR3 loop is CASSVVGGAYGYTF. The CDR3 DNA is TGTGCCAGCAGCGTAGTGGGGGGGGCGTATGGCTACACCTTC.